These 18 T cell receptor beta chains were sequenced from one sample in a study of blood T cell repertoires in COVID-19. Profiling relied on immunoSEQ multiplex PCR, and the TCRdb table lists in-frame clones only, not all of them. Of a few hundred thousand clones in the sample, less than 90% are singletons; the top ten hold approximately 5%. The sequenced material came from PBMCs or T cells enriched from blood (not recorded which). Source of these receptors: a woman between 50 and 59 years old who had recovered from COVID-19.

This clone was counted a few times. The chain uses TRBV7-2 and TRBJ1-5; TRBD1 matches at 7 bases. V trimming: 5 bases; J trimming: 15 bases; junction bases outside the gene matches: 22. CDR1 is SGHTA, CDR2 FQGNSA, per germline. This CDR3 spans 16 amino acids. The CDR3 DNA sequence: TGTGCCAGCAGCCGCGGATATCGGGGACAGAGTAATAGACTGCATTTT. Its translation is CASSRGYRGQSNRLHF.

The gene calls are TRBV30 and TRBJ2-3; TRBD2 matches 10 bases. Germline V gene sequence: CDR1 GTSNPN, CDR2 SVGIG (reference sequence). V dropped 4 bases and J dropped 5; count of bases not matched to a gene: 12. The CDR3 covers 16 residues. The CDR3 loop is CAWNPTLAGVGDTQYF. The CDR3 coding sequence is TGTGCCTGGAATCCTACCCTAGCGGGAGTCGGAGATACGCAGTATTTT.

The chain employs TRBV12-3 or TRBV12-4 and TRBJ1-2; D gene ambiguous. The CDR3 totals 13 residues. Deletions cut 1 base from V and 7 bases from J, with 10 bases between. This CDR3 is CASSLGADRGYTF. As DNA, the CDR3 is TGTGCCAGCAGTTTAGGGGCCGACCGTGGCTACACCTTC.

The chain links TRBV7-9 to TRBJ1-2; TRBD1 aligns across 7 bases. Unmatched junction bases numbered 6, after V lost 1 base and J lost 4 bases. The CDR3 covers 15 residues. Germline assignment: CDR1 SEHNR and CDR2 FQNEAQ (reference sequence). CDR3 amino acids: CASSLEEAGGYGYTF. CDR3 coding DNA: TGTGCCAGCAGCTTAGAAGAGGCAGGGGGCTATGGCTACACCTTC. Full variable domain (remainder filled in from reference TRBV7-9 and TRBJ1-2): DTGVSQNPRHKITKRGQNVTFRCDPISEHNRLYWYRQTLGQGPEFLTYFQNEAQLEKSRLLSDRFSAERPKGSFSTLEIQRTEQGDSAMYLCASSLEEAGGYGYTFGSGTRLTVV.

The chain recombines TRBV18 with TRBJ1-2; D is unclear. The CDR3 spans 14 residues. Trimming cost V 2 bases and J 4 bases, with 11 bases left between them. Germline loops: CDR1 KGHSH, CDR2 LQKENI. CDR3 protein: CASSPKAQVYGYTF. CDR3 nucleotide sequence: TGTGCCAGCTCACCAAAGGCGCAGGTCTATGGCTACACCTTC. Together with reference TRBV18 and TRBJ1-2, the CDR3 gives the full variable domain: NAGVMQNPRHLVRRRGQEARLRCSPMKGHSHVYWYRQLPEEGLKFMVYLQKENIIDESGMPKERFSAEFPKEGPSILRIQQVVRGDSAAYFCASSPKAQVYGYTFGSGTRLTVV.

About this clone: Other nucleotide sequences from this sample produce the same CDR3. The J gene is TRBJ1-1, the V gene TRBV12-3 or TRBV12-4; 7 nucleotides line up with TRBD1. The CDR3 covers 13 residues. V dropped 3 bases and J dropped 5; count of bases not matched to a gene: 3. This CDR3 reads CASSFQGGTEAFF. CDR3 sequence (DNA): TGTGCCAGCAGTTTCCAGGGGGGTACTGAAGCTTTCTTT.

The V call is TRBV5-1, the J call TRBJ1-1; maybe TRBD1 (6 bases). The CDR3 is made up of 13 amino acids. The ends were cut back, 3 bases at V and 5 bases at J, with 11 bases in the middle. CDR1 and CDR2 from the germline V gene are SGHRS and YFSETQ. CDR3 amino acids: CASSSQGGTEAFF. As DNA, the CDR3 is TGCGCCAGCAGCTCACAGGGCGGGACTGAAGCTTTCTTT.

Here the CDR3 DNA reads TGCGCCAGCAGCCAAGAACCGGTGTTAGCGGGGGGTACAGATACGCAGTATTTT. Protein: CASSQEPVLAGGTDTQYF. This chain links TRBV4-1 with TRBJ2-3, with 10 bases matching TRBD2. Germline V lookup: CDR1 MGHRA, CDR2 YSYEKL. The CDR3 is made up of 18 amino acids. V dropped 0 bases and J dropped 3; count of bases not matched to a gene: 9.

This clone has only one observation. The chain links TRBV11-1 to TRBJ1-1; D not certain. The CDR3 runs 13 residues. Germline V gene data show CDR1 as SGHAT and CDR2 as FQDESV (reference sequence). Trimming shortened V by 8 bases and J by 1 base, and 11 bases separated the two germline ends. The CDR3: CASAMTGNTEAFF. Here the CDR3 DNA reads TGTGCCAGCGCCATGACGGGGAACACTGAAGCTTTCTTT.

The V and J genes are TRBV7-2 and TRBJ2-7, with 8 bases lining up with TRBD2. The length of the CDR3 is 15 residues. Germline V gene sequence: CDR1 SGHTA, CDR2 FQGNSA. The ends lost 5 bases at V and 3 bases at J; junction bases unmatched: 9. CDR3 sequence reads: CASSHLAGSIYEQYF. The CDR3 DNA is TGTGCCAGCAGCCATTTAGCGGGATCTATCTACGAGCAGTACTTC.

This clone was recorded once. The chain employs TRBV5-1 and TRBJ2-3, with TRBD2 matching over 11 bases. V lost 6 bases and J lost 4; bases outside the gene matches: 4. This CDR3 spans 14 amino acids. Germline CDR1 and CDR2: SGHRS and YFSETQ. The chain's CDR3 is CASKLAGGADTQYF. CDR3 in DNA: TGCGCCAGCAAGCTAGCGGGAGGAGCAGATACGCAGTATTTT.

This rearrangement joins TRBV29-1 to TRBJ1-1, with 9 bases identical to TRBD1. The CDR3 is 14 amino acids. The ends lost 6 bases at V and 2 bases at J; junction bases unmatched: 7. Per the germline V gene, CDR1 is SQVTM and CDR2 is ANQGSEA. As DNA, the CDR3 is TGCAGCGTCGCCCAGGACAGGGGAAACACTGAAGCTTTCTTT. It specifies CSVAQDRGNTEAFF.

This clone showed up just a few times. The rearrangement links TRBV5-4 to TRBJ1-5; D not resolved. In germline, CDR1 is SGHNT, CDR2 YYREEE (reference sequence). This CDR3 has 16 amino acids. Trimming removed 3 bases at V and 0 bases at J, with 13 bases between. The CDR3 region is CASSSGGGYSNQPQHF. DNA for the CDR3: TGTGCCAGCAGCTCGGGAGGAGGTTATAGCAATCAGCCCCAGCATTTT.

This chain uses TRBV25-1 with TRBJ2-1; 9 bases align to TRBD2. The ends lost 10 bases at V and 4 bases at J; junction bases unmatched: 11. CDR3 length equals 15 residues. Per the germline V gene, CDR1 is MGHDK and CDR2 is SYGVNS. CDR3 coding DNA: TGTGCCACCGCCGGGGCGGGGGGGCGGTACAATGAGCAGTTCTTC. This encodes CATAGAGGRYNEQFF.

CDR3 protein: CASSQDRTGGISTQYF. The CDR3 region has the DNA TGTGCCAGCAGCCAAGATCGGACAGGGGGGATTAGTACGCAGTATTTT. The chain combines TRBV4-2 with TRBJ2-3; 10 bases agree with TRBD1. CDR1 is LGHNA and CDR2 is YNFKEQ in the germline V gene. Losses at the gene ends were 0 bases for V and 8 bases for J; bases not matched to a gene: 8. The CDR3 contains 16 residues.

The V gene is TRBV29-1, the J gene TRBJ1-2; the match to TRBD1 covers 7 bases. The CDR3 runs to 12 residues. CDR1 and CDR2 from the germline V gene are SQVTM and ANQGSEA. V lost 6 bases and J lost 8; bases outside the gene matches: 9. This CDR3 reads CSVVTGARGYTF. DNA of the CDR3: TGCAGCGTGGTCACAGGGGCTCGAGGCTACACCTTC. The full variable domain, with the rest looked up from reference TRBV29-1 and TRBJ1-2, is SAVISQKPSRDICQRGTSLTIQCQVDSQVTMMFWYRQQPGQSLTLIATANQGSEATYESGFVIDKFPISRPNLTFSTLTVSNMSPEDSSIYLCSVVTGARGYTFGSGTRLTVV.

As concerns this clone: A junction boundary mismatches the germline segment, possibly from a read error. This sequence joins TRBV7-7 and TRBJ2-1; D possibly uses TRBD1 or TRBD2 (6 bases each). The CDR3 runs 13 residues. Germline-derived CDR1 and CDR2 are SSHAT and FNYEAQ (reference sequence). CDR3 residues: CASSLGGRNEQFF. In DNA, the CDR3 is TGTGCTAGCAGCTTAGGGGGGCGGAATGAGCAGTTCTTC.

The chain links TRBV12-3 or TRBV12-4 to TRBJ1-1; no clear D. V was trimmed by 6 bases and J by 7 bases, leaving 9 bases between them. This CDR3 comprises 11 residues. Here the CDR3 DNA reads TGTGCCAGCAGGGCAGGCTTTGAAGCTTTCTTT. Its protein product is CASRAGFEAFF.